The present TCR beta chain was sequenced within a study of blood T cells in healthy people across ages. The V and J ends lost 5 bases and 9 bases, in that order; junction bases with no gene match: 7. The CDR3 sequence is 13 residues long. This clonotype has just a few counts. The antigen is not known. The study's findings and limits: Long-lived donors had more naive CD4+ cells and higher diversity than aged donors.

Alongside a J-beta primer mix, a sample-barcoded 5' primer served in a second PCR lasting about 7 to 12 cycles. Per sample, CDR3-containing paired-end reads numbered at least 2.5 million. Via MiXCR, TCRdb re-called the 5' RACE reads, giving one row per CDR3 protein. The data show approximately 800,000 distinct CDR3 sequences, 25% seen once. These same records also appear under a second study, on T cells of mothers and their children. That study reports: The authors used all extracted RNA for cDNA synthesis, at approximately 1.5 ug per 15 ul. For the second PCR, the M1S primer put in sample barcodes and 2-4 random nucleotides.

Sample: blood. The chain has TRBV12-3 or TRBV12-4 and TRBJ2-1, with TRBD2 identical over 7 bases. The origin of this receptor is a boy younger than 18 in good health. CDR3 in amino acids: CASSAGRWPEQFF. CDR3 bases: TGTGCCAGCAGTGCCGGGAGGTGGCCTGAGCAGTTCTTC.